Included here is one T cell receptor beta chain sequence, with context. The source of the sample is a study of blood T cells in healthy people across ages. Sample-barcoded 5' priming and a J-beta primer mix drove a second PCR of roughly 6 to 12 cycles. A template-switch adaptor containing 12 random nucleotides labeled each cDNA molecule. There were at least 3 million CDR3-containing paired-end reads obtained from each sample. TCRdb itself ran the 5' RACE reads through MiXCR, one entry per CDR3 protein. The sample includes some 900,000 distinct CDR3 sequences, about 44% seen only once; the top ten take over 10%. Russia was home to the donors, healthy Caucasian individuals aged roughly 6 to 90. The TCR originated in a man aged 30-40 years in good health. Sequencing input: blood.

CDR3 region: CSVAPGSASGNTIYF. For the CDR3, the DNA is TGCAGCGTCGCTCCGGGGTCCGCTTCTGGAAACACCATATATTTT. The chain couples TRBV29-1 to TRBJ1-3; D not certain. Germline V gene sequence: CDR1 SQVTM, CDR2 ANQGSEA. Trimming shortened V by 6 bases and J by 1 base, and 16 bases separated the two germline ends. This CDR3 region has 15 residues. The full variable domain, with the rest looked up from reference TRBV29-1 and TRBJ1-3, is SAVISQKPSRDICQRGTSLTIQCQVDSQVTMMFWYRQQPGQSLTLIATANQGSEATYESGFVIDKFPISRPNLTFSTLTVSNMSPEDSSIYLCSVAPGSASGNTIYFGEGSWLTVV.